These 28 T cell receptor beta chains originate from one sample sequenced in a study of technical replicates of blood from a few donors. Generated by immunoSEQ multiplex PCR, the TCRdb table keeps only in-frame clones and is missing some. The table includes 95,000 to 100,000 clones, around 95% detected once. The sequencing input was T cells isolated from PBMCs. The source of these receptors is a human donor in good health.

In nucleotides, the CDR3 is TGTGCCAGCAGCGACGGACAGGGGCTAGGGGAGACCCAGTACTTC. It translates to CASSDGQGLGETQYF. This chain links TRBV9 with TRBJ2-5, with 9 positions matching TRBD1. Germline values: CDR1 SGDLS, CDR2 YYNGEE. This CDR3 is 15 amino acids long. After removal of 3 bases from V and 5 bases from J, the junction contained 8 bases not matched to a gene.

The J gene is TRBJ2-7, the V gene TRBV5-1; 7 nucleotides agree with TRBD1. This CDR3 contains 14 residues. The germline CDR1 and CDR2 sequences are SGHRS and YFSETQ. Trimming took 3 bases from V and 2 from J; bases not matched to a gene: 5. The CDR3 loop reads CASSYLGQTYEQYF. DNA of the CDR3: TGCGCCAGCAGCTACCTGGGACAGACCTACGAGCAGTACTTC. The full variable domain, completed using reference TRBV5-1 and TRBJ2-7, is KAGVTQTPRYLIKTRGQQVTLSCSPISGHRSVSWYQQTPGQGLQFLFEYFSETQRNKGNFPGRFSGRQFSNSRSEMNVSTLELGDSALYLCASSYLGQTYEQYFGPGTRLTVT.

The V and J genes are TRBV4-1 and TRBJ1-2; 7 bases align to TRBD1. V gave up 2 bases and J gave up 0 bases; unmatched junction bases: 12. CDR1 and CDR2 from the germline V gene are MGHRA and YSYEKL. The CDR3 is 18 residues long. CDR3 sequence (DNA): TGCGCCAGCAGCCAAATCCTCGGACAGGCCGGGTCTAACTATGGCTACACCTTC. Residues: CASSQILGQAGSNYGYTF.

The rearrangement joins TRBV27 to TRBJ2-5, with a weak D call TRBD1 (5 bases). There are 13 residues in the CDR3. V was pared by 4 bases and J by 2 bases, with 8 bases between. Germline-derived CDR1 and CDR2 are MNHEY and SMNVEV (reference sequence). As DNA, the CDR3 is TGTGCCAGCAGTTGGGGCTTTCAAGAGACCCAGTACTTC. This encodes CASSWGFQETQYF.

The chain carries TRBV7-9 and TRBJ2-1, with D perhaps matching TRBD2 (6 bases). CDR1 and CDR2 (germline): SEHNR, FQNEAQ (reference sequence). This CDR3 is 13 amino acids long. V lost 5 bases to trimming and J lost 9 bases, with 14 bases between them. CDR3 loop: CASSSTGRIEQFF. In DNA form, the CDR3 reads TGTGCCAGCAGCAGTACGGGGAGGATTGAGCAGTTCTTC.

CDR3 amino acids: CASSLFIGGYEQYF. As DNA, the CDR3 is TGTGCCAGCAGTTTATTTATCGGAGGTTACGAGCAGTACTTC. The chain carries TRBV28 and TRBJ2-7; maybe TRBD2 (5 bases). The V and J ends lost 1 base and 4 bases respectively, with 11 bases between them. Looked up from germline, CDR1 is MDHEN and CDR2 is SYDVKM. The CDR3 is 14 residues long.

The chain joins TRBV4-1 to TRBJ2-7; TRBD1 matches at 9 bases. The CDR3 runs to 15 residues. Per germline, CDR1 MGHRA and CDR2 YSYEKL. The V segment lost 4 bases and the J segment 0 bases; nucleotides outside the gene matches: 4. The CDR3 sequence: CASSPGTGTSYEQYF. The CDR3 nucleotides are TGCGCCAGCAGCCCAGGGACAGGGACCTCCTACGAGCAGTACTTC.

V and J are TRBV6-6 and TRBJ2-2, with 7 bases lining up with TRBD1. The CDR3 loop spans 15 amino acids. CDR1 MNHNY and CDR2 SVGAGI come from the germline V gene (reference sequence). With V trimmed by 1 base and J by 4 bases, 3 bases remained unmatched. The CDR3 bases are TGTGCCAGCAGTTACTTCAAGGGGGCCACCGGGGAGCTGTTTTTT. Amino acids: CASSYFKGATGELFF.

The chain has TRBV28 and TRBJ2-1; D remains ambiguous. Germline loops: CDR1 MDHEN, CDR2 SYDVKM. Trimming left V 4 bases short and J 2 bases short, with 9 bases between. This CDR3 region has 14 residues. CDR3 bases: TGTGCCAGCAGTTCCCCAGGAACCTACAATGAGCAGTTCTTC. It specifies CASSSPGTYNEQFF.

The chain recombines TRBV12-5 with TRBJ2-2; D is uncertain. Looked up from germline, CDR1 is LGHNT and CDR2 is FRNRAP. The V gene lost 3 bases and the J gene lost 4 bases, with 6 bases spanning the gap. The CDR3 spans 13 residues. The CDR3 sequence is CASGLQTTGELFF. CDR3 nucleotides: TGTGCTAGTGGTTTACAGACCACCGGGGAGCTGTTTTTT.

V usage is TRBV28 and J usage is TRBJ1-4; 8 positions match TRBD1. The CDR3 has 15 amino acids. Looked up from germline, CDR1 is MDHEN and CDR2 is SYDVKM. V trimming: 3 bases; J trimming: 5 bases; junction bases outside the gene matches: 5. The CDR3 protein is CASSFSRTGNEKLFF. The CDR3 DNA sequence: TGTGCCAGCAGTTTCAGTCGGACAGGGAATGAAAAACTGTTTTTT.

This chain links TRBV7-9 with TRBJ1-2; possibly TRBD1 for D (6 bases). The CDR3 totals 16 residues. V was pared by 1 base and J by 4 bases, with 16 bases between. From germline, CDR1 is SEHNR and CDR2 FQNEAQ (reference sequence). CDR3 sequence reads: CASSLDPYRELYGYTF. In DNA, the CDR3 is TGTGCCAGCAGCTTAGACCCCTACAGGGAACTCTATGGCTACACCTTC. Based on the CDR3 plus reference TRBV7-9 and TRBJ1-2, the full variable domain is DTGVSQNPRHKITKRGQNVTFRCDPISEHNRLYWYRQTLGQGPEFLTYFQNEAQLEKSRLLSDRFSAERPKGSFSTLEIQRTEQGDSAMYLCASSLDPYRELYGYTFGSGTRLTVV.

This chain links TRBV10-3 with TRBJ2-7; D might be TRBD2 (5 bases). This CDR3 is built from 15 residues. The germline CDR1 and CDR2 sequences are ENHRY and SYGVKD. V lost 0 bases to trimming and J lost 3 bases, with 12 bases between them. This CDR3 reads CAISESLALNYEQYF. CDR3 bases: TGTGCCATCAGTGAGTCGCTAGCCTTGAACTACGAGCAGTACTTC.

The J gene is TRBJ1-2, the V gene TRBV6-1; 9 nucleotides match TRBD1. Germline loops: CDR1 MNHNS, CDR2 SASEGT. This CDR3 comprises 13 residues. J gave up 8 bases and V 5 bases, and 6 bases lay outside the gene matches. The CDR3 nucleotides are TGTGCCAGCAGTAGGGACAGGGAGGGGGGCTACACCTTC. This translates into CASSRDREGGYTF.

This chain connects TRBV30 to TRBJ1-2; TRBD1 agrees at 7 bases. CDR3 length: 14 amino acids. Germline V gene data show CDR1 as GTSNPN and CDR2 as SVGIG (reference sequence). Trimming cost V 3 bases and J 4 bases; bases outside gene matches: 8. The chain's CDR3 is CAWRRRGGAYGYTF. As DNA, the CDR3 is TGTGCCTGGAGGCGGAGAGGGGGCGCCTATGGCTACACCTTC.

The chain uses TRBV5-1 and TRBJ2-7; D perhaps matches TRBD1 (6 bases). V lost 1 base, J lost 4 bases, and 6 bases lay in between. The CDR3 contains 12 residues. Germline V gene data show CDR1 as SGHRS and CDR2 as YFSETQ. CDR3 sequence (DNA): TGCGCCAGCAGCTTGACAGGGTACGAGCAGTACTTC. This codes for CASSLTGYEQYF.

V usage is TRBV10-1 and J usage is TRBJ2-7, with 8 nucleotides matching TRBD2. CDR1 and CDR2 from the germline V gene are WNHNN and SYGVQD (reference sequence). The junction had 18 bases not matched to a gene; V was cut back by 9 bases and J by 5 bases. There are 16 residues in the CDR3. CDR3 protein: CASHPGSGSLINEQYF. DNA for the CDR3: TGCGCCAGTCACCCGGGGAGCGGGAGCCTTATCAACGAGCAGTACTTC.

Here the CDR3 reads CASSLAGGNTEAFF. The CDR3 DNA reads as TGCGCCAGCAGCTTGGCCGGGGGGAACACTGAAGCTTTCTTT. The chain uses TRBV5-1 and TRBJ1-1, with a tentative D call TRBD1 (5 bases). The CDR3 extends over 14 amino acids. V lost 0 bases and J lost 1, with 7 bases in between. Germline-derived CDR1 and CDR2 are SGHRS and YFSETQ.

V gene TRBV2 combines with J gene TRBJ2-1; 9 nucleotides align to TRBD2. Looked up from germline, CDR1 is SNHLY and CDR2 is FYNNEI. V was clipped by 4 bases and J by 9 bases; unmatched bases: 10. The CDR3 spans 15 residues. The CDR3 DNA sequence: TGTGCCAGCAGTGCGTTGGGCGGGGGGGCCGGTGAGCAGTTCTTC. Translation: CASSALGGGAGEQFF.

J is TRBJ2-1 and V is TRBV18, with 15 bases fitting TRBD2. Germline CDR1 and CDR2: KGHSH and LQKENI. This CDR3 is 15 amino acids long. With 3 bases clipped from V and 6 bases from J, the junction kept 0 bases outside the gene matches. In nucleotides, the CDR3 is TGTGCCAGCTCACCGGGACTAGCGGGGGGCAATGAGCAGTTCTTC. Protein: CASSPGLAGGNEQFF.

Here the CDR3 DNA reads TGTGCCAGCAGCCCCGACAGTTGGGGGAACACTGAAGCTTTCTTT. Protein product: CASSPDSWGNTEAFF. The chain recombines TRBV11-1 with TRBJ1-1, with D perhaps TRBD1 (5 bases). The germline CDR1 and CDR2 sequences are SGHAT and FQDESV (reference sequence). Trimming stripped 5 bases from V and 1 base from J, with 14 bases between. CDR3 length equals 15 residues.

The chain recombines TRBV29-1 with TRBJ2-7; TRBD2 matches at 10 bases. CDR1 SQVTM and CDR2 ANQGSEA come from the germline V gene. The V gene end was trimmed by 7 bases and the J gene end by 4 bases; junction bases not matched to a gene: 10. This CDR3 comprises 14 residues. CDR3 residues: CSGKLAGRDYEQYF. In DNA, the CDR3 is TGCAGCGGAAAACTAGCGGGGCGAGATTACGAGCAGTACTTC.

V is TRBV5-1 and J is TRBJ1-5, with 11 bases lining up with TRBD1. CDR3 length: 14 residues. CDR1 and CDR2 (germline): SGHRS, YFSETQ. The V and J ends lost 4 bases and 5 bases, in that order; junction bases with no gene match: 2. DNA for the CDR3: TGCGCCAGCAGCCAGGGACAGGGGGATCAGCCCCAGCATTTT. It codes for CASSQGQGDQPQHF.

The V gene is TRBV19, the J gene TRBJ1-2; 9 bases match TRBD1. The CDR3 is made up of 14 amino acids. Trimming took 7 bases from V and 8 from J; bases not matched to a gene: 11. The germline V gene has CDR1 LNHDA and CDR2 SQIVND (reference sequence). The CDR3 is CASTADRGPYGYTF. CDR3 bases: TGTGCCAGTACCGCGGACAGGGGACCTTACGGCTACACCTTC.

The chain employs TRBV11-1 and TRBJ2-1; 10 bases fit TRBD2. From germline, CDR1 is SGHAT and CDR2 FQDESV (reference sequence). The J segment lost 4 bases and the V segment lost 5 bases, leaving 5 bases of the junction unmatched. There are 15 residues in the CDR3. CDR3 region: CASSPRTSGYNEQFF. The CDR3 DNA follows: TGTGCCAGCAGCCCCCGGACTAGCGGTTACAATGAGCAGTTCTTC.

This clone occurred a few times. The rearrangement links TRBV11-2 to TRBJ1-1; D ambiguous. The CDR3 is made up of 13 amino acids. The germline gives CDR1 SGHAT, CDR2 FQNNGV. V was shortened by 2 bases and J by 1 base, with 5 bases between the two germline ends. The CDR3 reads CASSLSGNTEAFF. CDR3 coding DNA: TGTGCCAGCAGCTTATCGGGGAACACTGAAGCTTTCTTT.

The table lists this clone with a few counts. Here the CDR3 reads CASSFGLAGVGEQYF. The CDR3 DNA follows: TGCGCCAGCAGTTTCGGACTAGCGGGAGTGGGGGAGCAGTACTTC. The genes are TRBV10-2 and TRBJ2-7, with TRBD2 identical over 13 bases. CDR1 and CDR2 from the germline V gene are WSHSY and SAAADI. The CDR3 runs 15 residues. The ends lost 5 bases at V and 7 bases at J; junction bases unmatched: 8.

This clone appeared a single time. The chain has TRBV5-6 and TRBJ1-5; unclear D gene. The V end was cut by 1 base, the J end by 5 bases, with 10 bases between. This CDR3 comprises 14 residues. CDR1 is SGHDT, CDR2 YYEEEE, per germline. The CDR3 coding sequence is TGTGCCAGCAGCTTGTTCCGAGGTTATCAGCCCCAGCATTTT. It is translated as CASSLFRGYQPQHF.